This TCR beta chain was sequenced for a study of blood T cells in healthy people across ages. On the study more broadly: About one barcoded TCR beta cDNA was captured per two T cells.

About this clonotype: The antigen remains undetermined.

Trimming pared 0 bases from V and 8 bases from J, leaving 9 bases between. Germline loops: CDR1 SGHTS, CDR2 YDEGEE. The CDR3 covers 13 residues. Study-wide findings and caveats: Expanded clonotype shifts may have been confounded, as the donors had an unknown CMV status. Samples with more naive T cells showed higher observed beta diversity.

Primers used in a second PCR of roughly 6 to 11 cycles were a sample-barcoded 5' primer and a J-beta primer mix. Via MiXCR, TCRdb re-called the 5' RACE reads, giving one row per CDR3 protein. The sample yields approximately 600,000 distinct CDR3 sequences, around 54% seen once. The sequence was obtained from a man aged 55-75 years in good health. The gene calls are TRBV5-8 and TRBJ2-1, with D uncertain. The sample comprised blood. This CDR3 reads CASSLALWDEQFF. The CDR3 coding sequence is TGTGCCAGCAGCTTGGCTCTTTGGGATGAGCAGTTCTTC.